This T cell receptor (beta chain) stems from a study of technical replicates of blood from a few donors. This CDR3 comprises 13 residues. The V gene's germline CDR1 is SQVTM and CDR2 ANQGSEA. Germline trimming cut 4 bases from V and 4 bases from J; bases unmatched to any gene: 5. Clones were read by immunoSEQ multiplex PCR, and TCRdb kept only the in-frame ones, dropping some. The sample holds more than 65,000 clones, around 95% seen once. The sequence came from a human donor in good health. The sequencing sample was made of T cells isolated from PBMCs. The genes are TRBV29-1 and TRBJ1-1; 8 bases are a match to TRBD1. The CDR3 protein is CSVVGQGGTEAFF. In DNA, the CDR3 is TGCAGCGTTGTCGGACAGGGCGGCACTGAAGCTTTCTTT.